This T cell receptor beta chain emerged from a study of PD-L1 blockade in urothelial cancer. Assay: immunoSEQ multiplex PCR; the TCRdb copy retains only in-frame clones and omits some. The data show roughly 87,000 clones, around 87% seen once. The germline CDR1 and CDR2 sequences are SNHLY and FYNNEI. Trimming left V 3 bases short and J 6 bases short, with 17 bases between. The CDR3 extends over 15 amino acids. The rearrangement joins TRBV2 to TRBJ1-1; weak D call: TRBD1 (5 bases). The input for sequencing was PBMCs, taken around atezolizumab (anti-PD-L1) treatment. The receptor was isolated from an older woman with urothelial cancer. The CDR3 coding sequence is TGTGCCAGCAGTGAGATTGGACAACGATTCGCTGAAGCTTTCTTT. This translates into CASSEIGQRFAEAFF.